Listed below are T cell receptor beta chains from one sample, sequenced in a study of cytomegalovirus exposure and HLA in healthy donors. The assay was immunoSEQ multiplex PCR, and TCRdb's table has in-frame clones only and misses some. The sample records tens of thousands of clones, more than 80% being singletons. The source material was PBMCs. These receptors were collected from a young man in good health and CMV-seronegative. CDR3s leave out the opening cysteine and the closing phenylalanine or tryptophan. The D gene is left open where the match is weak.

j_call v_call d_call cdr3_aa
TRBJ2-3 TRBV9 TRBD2 ASSVDSYGRARDTQY
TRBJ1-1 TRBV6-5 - ASSYGGRNTEAF
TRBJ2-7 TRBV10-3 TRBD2 AISEGKFRTSGSSYEQY
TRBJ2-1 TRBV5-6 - ASSLRQVNEQF
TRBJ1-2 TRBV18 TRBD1 ASSLDRESNYGYT
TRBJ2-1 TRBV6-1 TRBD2 ASSEVGTSANEQF
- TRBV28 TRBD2 ASSARVGAGGSEQY
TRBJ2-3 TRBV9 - ASSRVQDTQY
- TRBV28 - ASSSRPMGASYEQY
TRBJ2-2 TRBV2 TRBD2 ASDPTSGTGELF
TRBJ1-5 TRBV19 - ASSIAGGREQPQH
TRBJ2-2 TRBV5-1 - ASSLVEGRTGELF
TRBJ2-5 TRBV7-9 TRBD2 ASSHSGRQETQY
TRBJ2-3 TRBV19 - ASGTFSTDTQY
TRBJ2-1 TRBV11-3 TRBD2 ASSLDGTGGSYNEQF
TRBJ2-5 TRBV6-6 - ASSSKEITGLETQY
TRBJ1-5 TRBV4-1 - ASSQQRLGPWGEQPQH
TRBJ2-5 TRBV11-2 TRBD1 ASRGRDRSKETQY
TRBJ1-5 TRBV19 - ASTGQGNQPQH
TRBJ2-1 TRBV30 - AWGGTEQF
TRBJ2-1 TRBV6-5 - ASSRSYNEQF
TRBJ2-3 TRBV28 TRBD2 ASKAGGGGRDTQY
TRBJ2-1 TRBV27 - ATRDSRLIGEQF
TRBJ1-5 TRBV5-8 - ASSLDSNSNQPQH
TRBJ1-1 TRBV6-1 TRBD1 ASSELQGVVVTEAF
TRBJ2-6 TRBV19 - ASSRARQGANVLT
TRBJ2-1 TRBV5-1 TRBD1 ASSVFTGTGGNEQF
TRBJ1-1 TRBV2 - ASFGGFGHPTEAF
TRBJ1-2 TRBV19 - ASSQKGDHGYT
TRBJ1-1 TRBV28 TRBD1 ASSFETGKAEAF
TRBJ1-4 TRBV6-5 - ASSYGTGEKLF
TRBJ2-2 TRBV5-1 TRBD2 ASSSIPSGSWTGELF
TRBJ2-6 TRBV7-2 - ASSLTNSGANVLT
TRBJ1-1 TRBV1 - TRTSTSLCRTGDLSTEAF
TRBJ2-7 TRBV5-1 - ASSFSFSLDSSYEQY
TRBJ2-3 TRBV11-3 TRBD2 ASSPGLAGLTDTQY
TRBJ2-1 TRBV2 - ASSDPWGRRQF
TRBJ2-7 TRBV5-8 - ASSLELVGPYEQY
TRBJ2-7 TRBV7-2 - ASSLEARVPNEQY
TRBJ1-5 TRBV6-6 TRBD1 ASSLEGAGNQPQH
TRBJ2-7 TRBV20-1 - SAREATKQY
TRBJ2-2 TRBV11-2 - ASKKLSSTGELF
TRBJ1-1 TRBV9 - ASSVATGGVTEAF
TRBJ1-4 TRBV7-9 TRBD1 ASSLGGGREKLF
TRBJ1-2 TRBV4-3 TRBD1 ASGLIPRTGAVYGYT
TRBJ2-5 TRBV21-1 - ASSKGGLKREVRETQY
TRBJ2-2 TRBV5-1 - ASSLSVAGELF
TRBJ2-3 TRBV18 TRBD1 ASSQGTGKEDTQY
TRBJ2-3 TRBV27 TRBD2 ASRLSRLGTSGAASTDTQY
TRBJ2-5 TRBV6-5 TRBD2 ASSPRRTSQETQY
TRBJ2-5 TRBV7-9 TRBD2 ASSLSGAREAQY